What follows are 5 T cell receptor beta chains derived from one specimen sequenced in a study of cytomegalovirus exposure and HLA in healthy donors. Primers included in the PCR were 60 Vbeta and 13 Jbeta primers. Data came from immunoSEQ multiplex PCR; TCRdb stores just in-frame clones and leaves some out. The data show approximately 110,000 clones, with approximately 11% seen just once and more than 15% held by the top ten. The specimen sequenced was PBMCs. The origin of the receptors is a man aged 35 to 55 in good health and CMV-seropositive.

CDR3 bases: TGTGCCAGCAGCGGACAGGGGGCGGGCGGCTACACCTTC. Protein: CASSGQGAGGYTF. The chain couples TRBV9 to TRBJ1-2; TRBD1 matches at 10 bases. Trimming cost V 3 bases and J 8 bases; bases outside gene matches: 4. This CDR3 contains 13 residues. Germline V gene lookup returns CDR1 SGDLS and CDR2 YYNGEE.

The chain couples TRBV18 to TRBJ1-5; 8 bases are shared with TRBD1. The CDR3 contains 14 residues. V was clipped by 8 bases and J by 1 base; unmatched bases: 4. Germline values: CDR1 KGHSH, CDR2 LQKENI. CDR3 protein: CASGGQGSNQPQHF. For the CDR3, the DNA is TGTGCCAGCGGCGGACAGGGAAGCAATCAGCCCCAGCATTTT. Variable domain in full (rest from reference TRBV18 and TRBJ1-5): NAGVMQNPRHLVRRRGQEARLRCSPMKGHSHVYWYRQLPEEGLKFMVYLQKENIIDESGMPKERFSAEFPKEGPSILRIQQVVRGDSAAYFCASGGQGSNQPQHFGDGTRLSIL.

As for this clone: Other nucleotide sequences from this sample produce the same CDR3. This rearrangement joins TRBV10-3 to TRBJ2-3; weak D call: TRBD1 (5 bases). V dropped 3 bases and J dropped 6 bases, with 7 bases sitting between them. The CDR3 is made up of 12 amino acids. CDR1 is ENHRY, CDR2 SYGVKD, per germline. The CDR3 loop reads CAISDRADTQYF. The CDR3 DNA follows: TGTGCCATCAGTGACAGGGCCGATACGCAGTATTTT.

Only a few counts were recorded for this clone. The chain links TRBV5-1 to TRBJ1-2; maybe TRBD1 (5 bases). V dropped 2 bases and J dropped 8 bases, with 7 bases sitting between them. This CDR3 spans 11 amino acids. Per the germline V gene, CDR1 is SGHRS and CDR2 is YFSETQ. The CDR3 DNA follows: TGCGCCAGCAGCTTTGGGGCCGGCTACACCTTC. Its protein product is CASSFGAGYTF.

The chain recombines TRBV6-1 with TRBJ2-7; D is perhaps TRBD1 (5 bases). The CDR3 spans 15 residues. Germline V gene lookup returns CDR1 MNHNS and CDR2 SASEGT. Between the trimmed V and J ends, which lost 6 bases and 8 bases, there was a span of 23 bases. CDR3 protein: CASRGNDRAPGQQYF. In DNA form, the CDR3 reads TGTGCCAGCAGGGGGAACGACAGAGCCCCTGGGCAGCAGTACTTC.